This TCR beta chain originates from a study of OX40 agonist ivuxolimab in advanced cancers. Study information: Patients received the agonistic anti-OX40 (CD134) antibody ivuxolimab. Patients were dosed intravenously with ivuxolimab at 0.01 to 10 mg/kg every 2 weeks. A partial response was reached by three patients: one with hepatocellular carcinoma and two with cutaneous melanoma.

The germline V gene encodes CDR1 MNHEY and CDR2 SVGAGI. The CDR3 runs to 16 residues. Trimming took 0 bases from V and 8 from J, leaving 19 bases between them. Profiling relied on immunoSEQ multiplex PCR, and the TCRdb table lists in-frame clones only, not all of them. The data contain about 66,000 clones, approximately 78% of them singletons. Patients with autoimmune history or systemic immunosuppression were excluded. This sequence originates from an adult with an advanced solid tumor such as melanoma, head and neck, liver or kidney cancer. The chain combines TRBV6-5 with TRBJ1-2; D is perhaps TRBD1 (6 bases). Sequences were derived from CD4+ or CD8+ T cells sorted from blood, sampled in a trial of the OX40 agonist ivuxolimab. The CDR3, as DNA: TGTGCCAGCAGTTACTCATCTGTGGGGGGCTATGGAGGCTACACCTTC. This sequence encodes CASSYSSVGGYGGYTF.